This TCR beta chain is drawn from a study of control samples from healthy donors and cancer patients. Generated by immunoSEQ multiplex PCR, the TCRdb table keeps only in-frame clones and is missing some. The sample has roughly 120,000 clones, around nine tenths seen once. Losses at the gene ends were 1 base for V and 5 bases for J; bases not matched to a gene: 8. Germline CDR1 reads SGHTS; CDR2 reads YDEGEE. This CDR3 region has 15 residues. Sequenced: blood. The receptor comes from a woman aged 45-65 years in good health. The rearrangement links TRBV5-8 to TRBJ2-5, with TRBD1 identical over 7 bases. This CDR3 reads CASSLYRGWGETQYF. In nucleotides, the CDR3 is TGTGCCAGCAGCTTGTACAGGGGATGGGGCGAGACCCAGTACTTC.